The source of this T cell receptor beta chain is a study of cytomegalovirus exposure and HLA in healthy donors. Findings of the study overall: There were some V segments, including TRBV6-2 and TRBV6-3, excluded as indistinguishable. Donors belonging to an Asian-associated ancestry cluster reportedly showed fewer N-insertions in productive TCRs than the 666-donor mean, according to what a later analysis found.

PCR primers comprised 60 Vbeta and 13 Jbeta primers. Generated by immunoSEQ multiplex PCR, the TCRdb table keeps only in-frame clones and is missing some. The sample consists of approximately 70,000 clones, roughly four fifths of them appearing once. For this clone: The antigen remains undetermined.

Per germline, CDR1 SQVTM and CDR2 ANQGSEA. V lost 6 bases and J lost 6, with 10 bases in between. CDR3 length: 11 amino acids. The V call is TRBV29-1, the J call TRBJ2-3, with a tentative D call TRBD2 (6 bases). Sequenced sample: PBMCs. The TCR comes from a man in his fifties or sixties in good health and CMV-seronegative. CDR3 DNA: TGCAGCGTAGGAGGGACCGATACGCAGTATTTT. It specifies CSVGGTDTQYF.